This paragraph reports one T cell receptor beta chain. Its antigen is undetermined. The germline V and J ends were trimmed by 0 bases and 0 bases, with 2 bases remaining between them. CDR3 length: 13 amino acids. Germline loops: CDR1 SGHTA, CDR2 FQGTGA. This record comes from a study of T cell clonotyping in hematopoietic cell transplantation. Findings of the study overall: At the given depth, recipient repertoires were over 95% de novo clonotypes. Pathologically expanded recipient clonotypes increased progressively from day 30 to day 180 as diversity fell. No sorting was done, leaving CD4 and CD8 contributions mixed.

Only in-frame clones appear in the TCRdb table, and some are missing; sequencing was by immunoSEQ multiplex PCR. The repertoire holds about 15,000 clones, 80% to 90% seen once, with 13% in the top ten. V gene TRBV7-3 combines with J gene TRBJ1-1; no definite D call. The material sequenced was PBMCs, taken 100 days after allogeneic stem cell transplant. This clonotype originated in a male patient aged 45-60 years who had an allogeneic stem cell transplant from an unrelated donor, so T cells may come from the graft donor. Some clones in this sample may be carry-over from other donors' samples. This CDR3 is CASSLTVNTEAFF. In DNA form, the CDR3 reads TGTGCCAGCAGCTTAACCGTGAACACTGAAGCTTTCTTT.